The clone carrying this T cell receptor (beta chain) was observed a few times. Its antigen is unidentified. The entry originates in a study of CD8 T cells in ankylosing spondylitis. Study observations and caveats: Both synovial fluid and blood in reactive arthritis had previously been reported to carry some motif variants.

The CDR3 totals 12 residues. Germline values: CDR1 MGHDK, CDR2 SYGVNS. Trimming removed 11 bases at V and 2 bases at J, with 11 bases between. TCRdb itself ran the 5' RACE reads through MiXCR, one entry per CDR3 protein. The top ten clones hold 5.5% to 8% of a sample with 240,000 or so distinct CDR3 sequences, roughly 10% of them seen once. This receptor was taken from a male donor with ankylosing spondylitis or in good health (not recorded which). This chain joins TRBV25-1 and TRBJ2-3; maybe TRBD2 (6 bases). Material: blood, either unsorted or a sorted T cell fraction (not recorded which). CDR3: CACGATTDTQYF. CDR3 sequence (DNA): TGTGCCTGCGGGGCTACCACAGATACGCAGTATTTT.